A selection of T cell receptor beta chains follows, all from one sample in a study of shared clonotypes between healthy human individuals. The assay was immunoSEQ multiplex PCR, and TCRdb's table has in-frame clones only and misses some. The sample carries under 1,900,000 clones, around 98.5% recorded once. Sequenced input: naive CD4+ T cells sorted from blood. These receptors came from a man younger than 40 in good health. Both conserved end residues are part of each CDR3.

J gene: TRBJ2-7
V gene: TRBV19
CDR3 protein: CASTPSSGRIYEQYF

J gene: TRBJ2-3
V gene: TRBV28
CDR3 protein: CASSWGDQGANADTQYF

J gene: TRBJ2-7
V gene: TRBV5-1
CDR3 protein: CASLQGLAALSYEQYF

J gene: TRBJ1-2
V gene: TRBV10-3
CDR3 protein: CAISGAGEIDGYTF

J gene: TRBJ1-2
V gene: TRBV4-2
CDR3 protein: CASSPMTSNYGYTF

J gene: TRBJ1-1
V gene: TRBV6-1
CDR3 protein: CASRTAMNTEAFF

J gene: TRBJ1-4
V gene: TRBV30
CDR3 protein: CAWTLGRKTNEKLFF

J gene: TRBJ1-1
V gene: TRBV30
CDR3 protein: CAWIGTANTEAFF

J gene: TRBJ2-5
V gene: TRBV18
CDR3 protein: CASIRVLSAQETQYF

J gene: TRBJ1-2
V gene: TRBV7-9
CDR3 protein: CASSSPDRGHGYTF

J gene: TRBJ2-1
V gene: TRBV5-1
CDR3 protein: CASSFGWGAQNEQFF

J gene: TRBJ2-7
V gene: TRBV5-1
CDR3 protein: CASSLVPPGYEQYF

J gene: TRBJ2-4
V gene: TRBV7-2
CDR3 protein: CASSLLQGAYIQYF

J gene: TRBJ2-1
V gene: TRBV7-2
CDR3 protein: CASSPPGLAGSDEQFF

J gene: TRBJ2-5
V gene: TRBV13
CDR3 protein: CASSPGLAGTQYF

J gene: TRBJ1-5
V gene: TRBV28
CDR3 protein: CASSFRGLGQPQHF

J gene: TRBJ2-3
V gene: TRBV4-1
CDR3 protein: CASSQDRKYTQYF

J gene: TRBJ2-6
V gene: TRBV7-9
CDR3 protein: CASSLWETLTF

J gene: TRBJ1-2
V gene: TRBV9
CDR3 protein: CASSKQGQSYGYTF

J gene: TRBJ2-7
V gene: TRBV7-2
CDR3 protein: CASSLGQGAPYEQYF